This TCR beta chain stems from a study of neoadjuvant anti-PD-1 for oral cavity cancer. As for the study in general: Patients without progression got a fourth dose around day 43. Study observations and caveats: Greater tumor shrinkage accompanied bigger post-treatment sizes of preexisting clones. Pretreatment Treg/Th17 ratio correlated inversely with post-treatment tumor clonality.

As regards this clone: The target antigen is unknown.

These newly diagnosed stage II-IVA oral cavity squamous cell carcinoma patients had no prior systemic or radiation treatment. Some clones are missing from TCRdb's copy, which holds only in-frame ones; the method was immunoSEQ multiplex PCR. The table has approximately 11,000 clones, 40% to 65% seen once. V lost 5 bases, J lost 2 bases, and 10 bases stayed unmatched. Germline values: CDR1 SGHTA, CDR2 FQGNSA. The CDR3 is made up of 16 amino acids. Sequenced here: tumor tissue, sampled before nivolumab (anti-PD-1) treatment. The chain is built from TRBV7-2 and TRBJ2-3; 7 nucleotides agree with TRBD2. This receptor was taken from a person aged 40 to 85 with oral cavity squamous cell carcinoma. In nucleotides, the CDR3 is TGTGCCAGCAGCACAGTTGGGGGGGGGAACACAGATACGCAGTATTTT. It encodes CASSTVGGGNTDTQYF.